This TCR beta chain was retrieved from a study of cytomegalovirus exposure and HLA in healthy donors. Worth noting for this clone: No antigen is known for it.

Use of 60 Vbeta and 13 Jbeta primers characterized the PCR. Method: immunoSEQ multiplex PCR; TCRdb's copy keeps in-frame clones and lacks some. The sample includes some 130,000 clones, about 66% of them seen just once. This CDR3 has 19 residues. V dropped 3 bases and J dropped 5 bases, with 28 bases sitting between them. CDR1 and CDR2 (germline): MDHEN, SYDVKM. Donors sampled were nominally healthy, though unrecorded immune exposures were likely. Notes on the study in general: In an earlier analysis, productive rearrangement rates for most beta V segments clustered near 87% or 30%. Reports indicated that the classifier achieved high specificity and sensitivity in diagnosing cytomegalovirus status.

Sequences were obtained from PBMCs. The chain combines TRBV28 with TRBJ2-5, with D possibly being TRBD1 (6 bases). This clonotype originated in a human donor in good health. Written as DNA, the CDR3 is TGTGCCAGCAGTTTTTTCCTCGGACAGCGTGAGGGAGAGTGGGAGACCCAGTACTTC. Translated, it gives CASSFFLGQREGEWETQYF.